The clone carrying this T cell receptor (beta chain) has at least ten counts. Its antigen is as yet unknown. The entry originates in a study of prognosis after radiotherapy for stage I lung cancer. The overall study: In 3 to 5 fractions, radiotherapy was administered as SBRT with a biologically effective dose of at least 100 Gy. No significant progression was observed in about 15 patients, whereas a few developed distant metastases a median of about seven months after radiotherapy.

Multiplex PCR, run in two rounds, amplified TCR beta CDR3 from genomic DNA. Primers specific to each TRBV and TRBJ gene were used in first-round PCR. TCRdb reprocessed the multiplex PCR reads via MiXCR and lists one record per CDR3 protein. Of 9,500 to 12,000 distinct CDR3 sequences in the sample, roughly a third were seen once. Germline V gene data show CDR1 as MNHGY and CDR2 as SAAAGT. This CDR3 region has 16 residues. Trimming took off 6 bases at V and 0 bases at J, with 15 bases between the two ends. Regarding the study as a whole: Divergent TRBV and TRBJ gene usage has reportedly been observed between patients with and without metastases.

The sample was PBMCs, taken before or after stereotactic body radiation therapy (not recorded which). V gene TRBV6-8 combines with J gene TRBJ1-5; maybe TRBD1 (6 bases). This receptor was obtained from a donor aged 50 or older with non-small cell lung cancer. CDR3 sequence: CASRTDRMNSNQPQHF. CDR3 bases: TGTGCCAGCAGAACTGACAGGATGAATAGCAATCAGCCCCAGCATTTT.